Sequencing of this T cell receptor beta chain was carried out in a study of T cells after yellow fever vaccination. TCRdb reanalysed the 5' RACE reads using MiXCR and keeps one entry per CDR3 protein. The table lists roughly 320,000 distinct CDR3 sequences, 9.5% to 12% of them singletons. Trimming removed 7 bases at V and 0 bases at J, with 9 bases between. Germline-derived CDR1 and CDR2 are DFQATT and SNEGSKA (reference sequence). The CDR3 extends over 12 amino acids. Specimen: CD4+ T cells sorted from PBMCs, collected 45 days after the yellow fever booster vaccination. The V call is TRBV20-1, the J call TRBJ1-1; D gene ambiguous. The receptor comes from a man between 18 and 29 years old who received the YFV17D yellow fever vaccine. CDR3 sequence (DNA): TGCAGTGTTCCAGCTATGAACACTGAAGCTTTCTTT. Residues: CSVPAMNTEAFF.